This TCR beta chain was found in a study of identical twins. It was template switching that added a universal primer site, and there were unique molecular identifiers on the cDNA. TCRdb reanalysed the 5' RACE reads using MiXCR and keeps one entry per CDR3 protein. The sample includes about 210,000 distinct CDR3 sequences, approximately 9% of them seen just once. V was pared by 4 bases and J by 4 bases, with 9 bases of the junction left unmatched. The germline CDR1 and CDR2 sequences are SEHNR and FQNEAQ (reference sequence). This CDR3 is built from 15 residues. Findings and limits, study-wide: There were fewer insertions in abundant cord blood beta clonotypes, but memory repertoires showed no such pattern. Twins shared beta out-of-frame sequences in excess, but this excess was weaker. Not following the same donors, the study drew its conclusions from cross-sectional statistical analysis.

There are a few counts of this clonotype. The antigen is not known. The receptor was derived from a woman under 30 in good health. The sequencing sample was made of memory (CD45RO+) T cells sorted from blood. V is TRBV7-9 and J is TRBJ2-7, with 8 positions matching TRBD2. CDR3 in amino acids: CASSSLAGPPYEQYF. In DNA form, the CDR3 reads TGTGCCAGCAGCTCCCTAGCGGGTCCTCCTTACGAGCAGTACTTC. The full variable domain, completed using reference TRBV7-9 and TRBJ2-7, is DTGVSQNPRHKITKRGQNVTFRCDPISEHNRLYWYRQTLGQGPEFLTYFQNEAQLEKSRLLSDRFSAERPKGSFSTLEIQRTEQGDSAMYLCASSSLAGPPYEQYFGPGTRLTVT.